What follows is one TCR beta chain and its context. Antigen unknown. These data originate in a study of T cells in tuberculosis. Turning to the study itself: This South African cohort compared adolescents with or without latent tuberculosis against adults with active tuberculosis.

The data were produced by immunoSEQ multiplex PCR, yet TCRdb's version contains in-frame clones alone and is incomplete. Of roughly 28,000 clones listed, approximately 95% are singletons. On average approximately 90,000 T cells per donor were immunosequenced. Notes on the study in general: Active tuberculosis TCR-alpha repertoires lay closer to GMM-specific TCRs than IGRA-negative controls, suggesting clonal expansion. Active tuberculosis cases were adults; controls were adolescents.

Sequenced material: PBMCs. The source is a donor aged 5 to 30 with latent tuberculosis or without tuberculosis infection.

CDR3 in amino acids: CATAGDNEKLFF. As DNA, the CDR3 is TGTGCCACTGCAGGGGATAATGAAAAACTGTTTTTT. The chain employs TRBV2 and TRBJ1-4, with TRBD1 as a possible D gene (6 bases). This CDR3 spans 12 amino acids. Trimming took off 10 bases at V and 4 bases at J, with 10 bases between the two ends. Germline V CDR1 and CDR2: SNHLY, FYNNEI.